This TCR beta chain originates from a study of CD8 T cells in ankylosing spondylitis. Germline CDR1 reads SNHLY; CDR2 reads FYNNEI. The V segment lost 7 bases and the J segment 10 bases; nucleotides outside the gene matches: 9. This CDR3 has 14 amino acids. This clonotype was picked up many times. TCRdb fed the 5' RACE reads into MiXCR, producing one record per CDR3 protein. The sample consists of 200,000 or so distinct CDR3 sequences, approximately 13% of them appearing once. Sequenced material: blood, either unsorted or a sorted T cell fraction (not recorded which). The J gene is TRBJ1-6, the V gene TRBV2; TRBD1 matches 8 bases. The receptor was derived from a female donor with ankylosing spondylitis or in good health (not recorded which). The CDR3 DNA reads as TGTGCCAGCACTAGACAGGGGCCCAACTCACCCCTCCACTTT. It specifies CASTRQGPNSPLHF.